Presented here are 27 T cell receptor beta chains from one specimen sequenced in a study of shared clonotypes between healthy human individuals. Repertoires were generated with immunoSEQ multiplex PCR, while TCRdb's copy carries only in-frame clones and drops some. This sample has around 240,000 clones; 60% to 70% occur once, and the top ten carry around 10%. The specimen was memory CD4+ T cells sorted from blood. The subset is: CD45RA-negative fraction. Receptor source: a young man in good health.

This sequence joins TRBV2 and TRBJ1-5; maybe TRBD1 (5 bases). Germline CDR1 and CDR2: SNHLY and FYNNEI. The CDR3 length is 13 residues. V shed 8 bases and J shed 7 bases, with 15 bases lying between them. Written as DNA, the CDR3 is TGTGCCAGCCACGCGGGGGGGGGACAGCCCCAGCATTTT. It encodes CASHAGGGQPQHF.

This clone has only a few counts. This chain uses TRBV6-5 with TRBJ1-1; D is unresolved. V dropped 5 bases and J dropped 2 bases, with 9 bases sitting between them. The CDR3 contains 13 residues. CDR1 is MNHEY and CDR2 is SVGAGI in the germline V gene. DNA of the CDR3: TGTGCCAGCAGTCCTACGATAAACACTGAAGCTTTCTTT. Its protein product is CASSPTINTEAFF.

The CDR3 DNA reads TGCGCCAGCAGCCTGACTCCATTGGGGGACAGGGGGCGCATTTACTATGGCTACACCTTC. Protein: CASSLTPLGDRGRIYYGYTF. J is TRBJ1-2 and V is TRBV5-1; 12 bases map to TRBD1. V shed 4 bases and J 3 bases; nucleotides not matched to a gene: 19. The germline gives CDR1 SGHRS, CDR2 YFSETQ. The CDR3 covers 20 residues.

The rearrangement uses TRBV7-8 and TRBJ2-7; unclear D gene. V lost 5 bases and J 2 bases, leaving 7 bases between the germline ends. Germline V gene sequence: CDR1 SGHVS, CDR2 FQNEAQ. The CDR3 is made up of 12 amino acids. The CDR3 DNA sequence: TGTGCCAGCAGCCCCAACACCTACGAGCAGTACTTC. Its translation: CASSPNTYEQYF.

V usage is TRBV28 and J usage is TRBJ2-7; 7 bases agree with TRBD2. The germline CDR1 and CDR2 sequences are MDHEN and SYDVKM. V shed 1 base, J shed 7 bases, and the junction held 10 bases outside the gene matches. The CDR3 spans 15 residues. CDR3 nucleotides: TGTGCCAGCAGTTTATTGCTAGCGGATATGCGGGAGCAGTACTTC. This gives the protein CASSLLLADMREQYF.

The chain carries TRBV10-3 and TRBJ2-1; TRBD2 is a possible D gene (5 bases). Germline lookup yields CDR1 ENHRY and CDR2 SYGVKD. This CDR3 spans 15 amino acids. V was cut by 3 bases and J by 2 bases, with 11 bases left in between. CDR3 amino acids: CAISEEGGAYNEQFF. CDR3 bases: TGTGCCATCAGTGAAGAGGGTGGGGCCTACAATGAGCAGTTCTTC.

The gene calls are TRBV11-2 and TRBJ1-3; 7 nucleotides line up with TRBD1. The CDR3 covers 15 residues. CDR1 is SGHAT, CDR2 FQNNGV, per germline. V trimming: 5 bases; J trimming: 9 bases; junction bases outside the gene matches: 13. DNA for the CDR3: TGTGCCAGCAGCCCGCGGGGCAGGGGGTTCGGCACCATATATTTT. It is translated as CASSPRGRGFGTIYF.

V and J are TRBV27 and TRBJ2-1; 8 bases are shared with TRBD2. CDR3 length equals 12 residues. The V gene's germline CDR1 is MNHEY and CDR2 SMNVEV (reference sequence). Trimming took 3 bases from V and 15 from J; bases not matched to a gene: 7. CDR3 nucleotide sequence: TGTGCCAGCAGTTTCGCCAGCGGGAGAGTGTTCTTC. Encoded protein: CASSFASGRVFF.

This clone showed up just a few times. The rearrangement links TRBV2 to TRBJ1-5, with 9 bases fitting TRBD1. With V trimmed by 6 bases and J by 3 bases, 18 bases remained unmatched. The CDR3 spans 19 residues. Germline V gene data show CDR1 as SNHLY and CDR2 as FYNNEI. The CDR3 spells CASSYNDPGTGNDNQPQHF. DNA for the CDR3: TGTGCCAGCAGCTATAACGATCCCGGGACAGGGAATGACAATCAGCCCCAGCATTTT.

The rearrangement links TRBV6-6 to TRBJ1-1, with D unresolved. The V end lost 7 bases, the J end lost 1 base, and 10 bases lay between the germline ends. The CDR3 covers 13 residues. From germline, CDR1 is MNHNY and CDR2 SVGAGI (reference sequence). CDR3 residues: CASTQRGNTEAFF. Written as DNA, the CDR3 is TGTGCCAGCACCCAGCGGGGGAACACTGAAGCTTTCTTT.

This clone was detected many times. V and J are TRBV4-2 and TRBJ2-5, with 7 nucleotides matching TRBD2. The CDR3 length is 14 residues. Germline CDR1 and CDR2: LGHNA and YNFKEQ. J gave up 1 base and V 4 bases, and 3 bases lay outside the gene matches. CDR3 protein: CASSPGGTQETQYF. In DNA form, the CDR3 reads TGTGCCAGCAGCCCCGGGGGGACCCAAGAGACCCAGTACTTC.

The J gene is TRBJ2-7, the V gene TRBV28; D is possibly TRBD2 (6 bases). CDR1 and CDR2 from the germline V gene are MDHEN and SYDVKM. Trimming took 8 bases from V and 9 from J, leaving 26 bases between them. The CDR3 length is 15 residues. CDR3 residues: CASHRTGATSSGQYF. The CDR3, as DNA: TGTGCCAGCCACCGTACGGGAGCTACGAGCTCTGGGCAGTACTTC.

This chain joins TRBV6-5 and TRBJ2-5, with D possibly being TRBD1 (5 bases). There are 13 residues in the CDR3. CDR1 and CDR2 from the germline V gene are MNHEY and SVGAGI. The germline V and J ends were trimmed by 6 bases and 4 bases, with 12 bases remaining between them. This CDR3 reads CASRADTRETQYF. In DNA, the CDR3 is TGTGCCAGCAGGGCGGACACCAGAGAGACCCAGTACTTC.

The chain employs TRBV27 and TRBJ2-7; D may match TRBD1 or TRBD2 (6 bases each). CDR3 length equals 16 residues. V lost 0 bases, J lost 1 base, and 13 bases lay in between. Germline assignment: CDR1 MNHEY and CDR2 SMNVEV (reference sequence). The CDR3 here is CASSLSGGGASYEQYF. CDR3 DNA sequence: TGTGCCAGCAGTTTATCGGGGGGCGGGGCTTCCTACGAGCAGTACTTC.

V usage is TRBV5-1 and J usage is TRBJ2-7, with 12 bases identical to TRBD1. V dropped 5 bases and J dropped 4; count of bases not matched to a gene: 4. Germline CDR1 and CDR2: SGHRS and YFSETQ. The CDR3 is 14 amino acids. The CDR3 sequence: CASRGQGAGYEQYF. CDR3 in DNA: TGCGCCAGCAGGGGACAGGGGGCGGGTTACGAGCAGTACTTC.

This sequence joins TRBV5-6 and TRBJ2-3; D possibly uses TRBD1 or TRBD2 (5 bases each). This CDR3 is built from 19 residues. Trimming cost V 2 bases and J 0 bases, with 22 bases left between them. Germline lookup yields CDR1 SGHDT and CDR2 YYEEEE. The CDR3 DNA follows: TGTGCCAGCAGCTTTCAATTCCCGGGGACCCAATCTAGCACAGATACGCAGTATTTT. This translates into CASSFQFPGTQSSTDTQYF.

The chain carries TRBV27 and TRBJ1-2; tentatively, D is TRBD1 (5 bases). Looked up from germline, CDR1 is MNHEY and CDR2 is SMNVEV (reference sequence). This CDR3 comprises 15 residues. Trimming took 3 bases from V and 4 from J, leaving 15 bases between them. CDR3 DNA: TGTGCCAGCAGTTTCTTGGGAGTAGGGACCTATGGCTACACCTTC. This sequence encodes CASSFLGVGTYGYTF.

CDR3 region: CASSETGDGEQFF. CDR3 DNA sequence: TGCGCCAGCAGTGAGACGGGAGACGGTGAGCAGTTCTTC. The genes are TRBV10-1 and TRBJ2-1, with D perhaps TRBD2 (6 bases). Deletions cut 2 bases from V and 9 bases from J, with 11 bases between. This CDR3 spans 13 amino acids. CDR1 is WNHNN and CDR2 is SYGVQD in the germline V gene (reference sequence).

J is TRBJ1-1 and V is TRBV27, with D possibly TRBD1 on 6 matching bases. Germline lookup yields CDR1 MNHEY and CDR2 SMNVEV (reference sequence). There are 13 residues in the CDR3. The V end was cut by 3 bases, the J end by 6 bases, with 11 bases between. The CDR3 here is CASSLGGLAEAFF. The CDR3 DNA reads TGTGCCAGCAGTTTGGGGGGGCTAGCTGAAGCTTTCTTT.

The chain has TRBV9 and TRBJ2-3; no reliable D call. This CDR3 has 16 amino acids. Trimming pared 0 bases from V and 5 bases from J, leaving 16 bases between. Germline V gene sequence: CDR1 SGDLS, CDR2 YYNGEE. CDR3 amino acids: CASSVVGSSSLDTQYF. The DNA of the CDR3 is TGTGCCAGCAGCGTAGTGGGTAGTAGTTCGTTAGATACGCAGTATTTT.

This sequence joins TRBV28 and TRBJ2-2; no definite D call. The CDR3 spans 13 residues. V lost 3 bases, J lost 6 bases, and 8 bases lay in between. Germline CDR1 and CDR2: MDHEN and SYDVKM. This chain's CDR3 is CASSLDTAGELFF. CDR3 DNA: TGTGCCAGCAGTTTGGATACGGCCGGGGAGCTGTTTTTT.

Only a few counts were recorded for this clone. The rearrangement links TRBV7-9 to TRBJ1-1, with D unresolved. The CDR3 runs to 13 residues. V was cut by 5 bases and J by 7 bases, with 14 bases left in between. Germline V lookup: CDR1 SEHNR, CDR2 FQNEAQ (reference sequence). CDR3 region: CASSPIGEREAFF. CDR3 bases: TGTGCCAGCAGCCCCATTGGTGAGCGTGAAGCTTTCTTT. The full variable domain, completed using reference TRBV7-9 and TRBJ1-1, is DTGVSQNPRHKITKRGQNVTFRCDPISEHNRLYWYRQTLGQGPEFLTYFQNEAQLEKSRLLSDRFSAERPKGSFSTLEIQRTEQGDSAMYLCASSPIGEREAFFGQGTRLTVV.

The V and J genes are TRBV29-1 and TRBJ2-3; no clear D gene. Deletions cut 2 bases from V and 8 bases from J, with 5 bases between. Looked up from germline, CDR1 is SQVTM and CDR2 is ANQGSEA. CDR3 length equals 10 residues. The CDR3 spells CSVEYRTQYF. The CDR3 nucleotides are TGCAGCGTTGAATATCGTACGCAGTATTTT.

This clone was seen more than once but under ten times. This rearrangement joins TRBV29-1 to TRBJ2-5; 10 bases fit TRBD1. With 2 bases clipped from V and 4 bases from J, the junction kept 7 bases outside the gene matches. Germline V gene data show CDR1 as SQVTM and CDR2 as ANQGSEA. The CDR3 totals 15 residues. The CDR3 nucleotides read TGCAGCGTTGAACGGGGACAGGGGTACGGAGAGACCCAGTACTTC. This gives the protein CSVERGQGYGETQYF.

Worth noting for this clone: A much more abundant neighbour one base away suggests this may be a read error. V usage is TRBV28 and J usage is TRBJ1-1; weak D call: TRBD1 (6 bases). Germline V gene data show CDR1 as MDHEN and CDR2 as SYDVKM. Trimming took off 10 bases at V and 8 bases at J, with 35 bases between the two ends. This CDR3 is 18 amino acids long. The CDR3 loop is CANPPKGGRLSYFSEAFF. The CDR3 DNA sequence: TGTGCCAACCCTCCAAAGGGGGGGCGGTTAAGCTACTTTAGCGAAGCTTTCTTT.

In this sample, this clone turned up a few times. The chain has TRBV18 and TRBJ1-5, with D maybe TRBD1 (6 bases). Germline-derived CDR1 and CDR2 are KGHSH and LQKENI. CDR3 length: 13 amino acids. V dropped 2 bases and J dropped 6 bases, with 8 bases sitting between them. Here the CDR3 DNA reads TGTGCCAGCTCACCAGGGGGCCGTCAGCCCCAGCATTTT. It yields the protein CASSPGGRQPQHF.

About this clone: A far larger clone is one nucleotide away, so this likely arose from a read error. Other DNA sequences of this sample code for an identical CDR3. This rearrangement joins TRBV4-1 to TRBJ2-5; TRBD1 matches at 7 bases. Germline CDR1 MGHRA, CDR2 YSYEKL. This CDR3 is built from 15 residues. This chain's CDR3 is CASSHKQGLQETQYF. CDR3 bases: TGCGCTAGCAGCCACAAACAGGGGCTTCAAGAGACCCAGTACTTC.